This T cell receptor beta chain was captured in a study of vaccination effects on CD4 cells after COVID-19. Concerning this clone: The antigen remains unidentified.

Study-wide results and limits: At late timepoints after vaccination, vaccine- and infection-induced clones shrank markedly. A shortage of convalescent patients and an absence of early post-infection timepoints characterized the study.

Prior to sequencing, the ViraFEST assay stimulated PBMC with viral peptide pools, which expanded the antigen-specific CD4+ T cells. At the end of less than 12 days of culture, CD4+ T cells were isolated. The infection with SARS-CoV-2 (confirmed by PCR) occurred in this person between March and December 2020. Researchers reported culturing 1.5 million to 2 million PBMC in each well, adding around 10 IU/ml IL-2 and roughly 10 ug/ml peptides. CDR3 length equals 18 residues. In germline, CDR1 is MNHEY, CDR2 SMNVEV (reference sequence). V was clipped by 5 bases and J by 4 bases; unmatched bases: 16. TCRdb's table, derived via immunoSEQ multiplex PCR, lists solely in-frame clones and lacks some. The sample comprises more than 35,000 clones, roughly four fifths of which are singletons, and just under 30% rests with the top ten.

Sample: CD4+ T cells from PBMCs cultured with a peptide pool, taken before COVID-19 vaccination. This clonotype was obtained from a human donor who had a prior SARS-CoV-2 infection. This rearrangement joins TRBV27 to TRBJ2-1; TRBD2 agrees at 8 bases. CDR3 DNA sequence: TGTGCCAGCAGTCCCTCCGGTAGGGTAGCGGGGATTTACAATGAGCAGTTCTTC. Its protein product is CASSPSGRVAGIYNEQFF.